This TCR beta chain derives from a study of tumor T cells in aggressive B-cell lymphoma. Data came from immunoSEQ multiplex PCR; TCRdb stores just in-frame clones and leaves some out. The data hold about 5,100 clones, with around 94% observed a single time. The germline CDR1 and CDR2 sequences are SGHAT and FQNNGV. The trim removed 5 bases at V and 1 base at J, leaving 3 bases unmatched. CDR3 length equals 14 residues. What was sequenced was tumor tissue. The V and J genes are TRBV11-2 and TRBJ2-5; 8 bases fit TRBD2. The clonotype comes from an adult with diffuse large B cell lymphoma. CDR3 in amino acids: CASSRAGVQETQYF. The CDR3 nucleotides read TGTGCCAGCAGCCGAGCGGGAGTCCAAGAGACCCAGTACTTC.